Listed here are 5 T cell receptor beta chains from one sample, sequenced in a study of CD8 T cells in Susac syndrome. After extraction with the RNeasy kit, about 0.5 to 1 ug of the RNA was reverse transcribed using random hexamers. One entry per CDR3 protein, called by TCRdb with MiXCR from the immunoSEQ multiplex PCR reads. The table includes some 180,000 distinct CDR3 sequences, 90% to 95% detected once. Sequencing was carried out using CD4+ T cells from PBMCs. The source of these receptors is a human donor with Susac syndrome.

The rearrangement uses TRBV28 and TRBJ2-5; D gene ambiguous. CDR3 length: 12 residues. With 2 bases removed from V and 5 bases from J, the gap between germline ends came to 6 bases. Germline-derived CDR1 and CDR2 are MDHEN and SYDVKM. CDR3: CASSLNSETQYF. DNA for the CDR3: TGTGCCAGCAGTTTAAACTCGGAGACCCAGTACTTC. The complete variable domain, with remaining parts taken from reference TRBV28 and TRBJ2-5, reads DVKVTQSSRYLVKRTGEKVFLECVQDMDHENMFWYRQDPGLGLRLIYFSYDVKMKEKGDIPEGYSVSREKKERFSLILESASTNQTSMYLCASSLNSETQYFGPGTRLLVL.

The gene calls are TRBV5-1 and TRBJ1-2; D uncertain. Trimming left V 4 bases short and J 2 bases short, with 12 bases between. The germline V gene has CDR1 SGHRS and CDR2 YFSETQ. This CDR3 is built from 14 residues. The chain's CDR3 is CASSLGNRNYGYTF. The CDR3 bases are TGCGCCAGCAGCCTGGGTAACAGAAACTATGGCTACACCTTC.

This sequence joins TRBV20-1 and TRBJ1-2; D not resolved. The V end was cut by 5 bases, the J end by 6 bases, with 7 bases between. Germline loops: CDR1 DFQATT, CDR2 SNEGSKA (reference sequence). The CDR3 spans 10 residues. CDR3: CSAQRDGYTF. The CDR3 DNA is TGCAGTGCTCAACGGGATGGCTACACCTTC.

J is TRBJ2-1 and V is TRBV7-9, with 10 nucleotides matching TRBD1. Germline CDR1 SEHNR, CDR2 FQNEAQ (reference sequence). The CDR3 has 17 residues. V lost 5 bases to trimming and J lost 4 bases; unmatched junction nucleotides: 11. CDR3 region: CASSTHSTGGWYNEQFF. DNA of the CDR3: TGTGCCAGCAGCACACATTCGACAGGGGGCTGGTACAATGAGCAGTTCTTC.

The chain uses TRBV29-1 and TRBJ2-3; D gene ambiguous. The length of the CDR3 is 13 residues. V lost 3 bases to trimming and J lost 1 base, with 8 bases between them. CDR1 is SQVTM, CDR2 ANQGSEA, per germline. The CDR3 loop reads CSVEGLGTDTQYF. The CDR3 DNA reads as TGCAGCGTTGAGGGGTTGGGCACAGATACGCAGTATTTT.